The subject of this entry is one TCR beta chain. Antigen: not known. TCRdb's table, derived via immunoSEQ multiplex PCR, lists solely in-frame clones and lacks some. The table has 90,000 to 150,000 clones, 88% seen once. The source of the sample is a study of T cell responses to AZD1222 COVID-19 vaccine. Overall study results and limits: Only a handful of AZD1222 recipients, more than five in all, had baseline seropositivity. Spike regions recognized by vaccine-associated CD4 TCRs spanned the protein, led by 160-218 and 743-854. Females outnumbered males among donors, who were mostly white British; clonal diversity was possibly underestimated.

The CDR3 runs 16 residues. Germline CDR1 is SGDLS and CDR2 is YYNGEE. Trimming cost V 3 bases and J 1 base, with 17 bases left between them. The sequence was obtained from an adult in good health. This rearrangement joins TRBV9 to TRBJ2-7; D is perhaps TRBD1 or TRBD2 (6 bases each). The sample here was peripheral blood, taken on day 0 of AZD1222 vaccination. CDR3 amino acids: CASSARPGGPSYEQYF. CDR3 sequence (DNA): TGTGCCAGCAGCGCCAGGCCCGGGGGCCCTTCCTACGAGCAGTACTTC.